The 21 T cell receptor beta chains below were found in one sample sequenced in a study of T cell clones after liver transplantation. Profiled with immunoSEQ multiplex PCR; TCRdb holds only in-frame clones, not every one. The sample holds around 78,000 clones, approximately 82% seen once. Source: CD4+ T cells from blood, taken at the 22-month timepoint. Receptors originate from a human patient who received a liver transplant. Some of the T cells may derive from the graft donor.

This chain joins TRBV5-5 and TRBJ2-7; 8 positions agree with TRBD2. Germline V lookup: CDR1 SGHKS, CDR2 YYEKEE (reference sequence). J was trimmed by 1 base and V by 0 bases; bases with no gene match: 9. This CDR3 comprises 17 residues. In DNA, the CDR3 is TGTGCCAGCAGCTTGGTTTTAGCGGGACAAGTATCCTACGAGCAGTACTTC. Amino acids: CASSLVLAGQVSYEQYF.

The CDR3: CASSGRTGDRNTEAFF. CDR3 nucleotide sequence: TGTGCCAGCAGCGGTCGGACAGGGGATAGGAACACTGAAGCTTTCTTT. The V call is TRBV9, the J call TRBJ1-1; TRBD1 matches at 9 bases. The ends lost 3 bases at V and 1 base at J; junction bases unmatched: 7. Germline V gene data show CDR1 as SGDLS and CDR2 as YYNGEE. This CDR3 comprises 16 residues.

The chain has TRBV15 and TRBJ2-5, with 7 bases aligning to TRBD1. Per germline, CDR1 LNHNV and CDR2 YYDKDF (reference sequence). The CDR3 loop spans 15 amino acids. V dropped 3 bases and J dropped 1; count of bases not matched to a gene: 5. CDR3: CATSRTWTGQETQYF. The DNA of the CDR3 is TGTGCCACCAGCAGGACATGGACAGGCCAAGAGACCCAGTACTTC.

The chain combines TRBV18 with TRBJ1-5, with unresolved D. The germline gives CDR1 KGHSH, CDR2 LQKENI. The CDR3 is 15 residues long. V lost 6 bases and J lost 6, with 18 bases in between. For the CDR3, the DNA is TGTGCCAGCTCCCGAGTGACCGGGCTTGTTCAGCCCCAGCATTTT. Its translation is CASSRVTGLVQPQHF.

In its sample, this clone was seen once. The chain links TRBV20-1 to TRBJ2-3; D is unclear. V dropped 7 bases and J dropped 5 bases, with 10 bases sitting between them. The germline gives CDR1 DFQATT, CDR2 SNEGSKA (reference sequence). The length of the CDR3 is 11 residues. The CDR3, as DNA: TGCAGTGTAAAGGTGGGAGATACGCAGTATTTT. It is translated as CSVKVGDTQYF.

The genes are TRBV7-3 and TRBJ1-1, with D possibly TRBD1 on 5 matching bases. V lost 5 bases and J 1 base, leaving 8 bases between the germline ends. From germline, CDR1 is SGHTA and CDR2 FQGTGA. This CDR3 has 13 residues. This CDR3 reads CASSKQANTEAFF. The CDR3 nucleotides read TGTGCCAGCAGCAAACAGGCGAACACTGAAGCTTTCTTT.

There are a few counts of this clone. The chain joins TRBV6-1 to TRBJ1-1, with 10 bases identical to TRBD1. The CDR3 runs 13 residues. The trim removed 6 bases at V and 5 bases at J, leaving 3 bases unmatched. The V gene's germline CDR1 is MNHNS and CDR2 SASEGT. CDR3 coding DNA: TGTGCCAGCAGAAGGACAGGGGGGACTGAAGCTTTCTTT. It yields the protein CASRRTGGTEAFF.

This chain connects TRBV7-2 to TRBJ1-6; a weak D match, TRBD1 (5 bases). CDR1 and CDR2 (germline): SGHTA, FQGNSA. With 0 bases removed from V and 7 bases from J, the gap between germline ends came to 10 bases. CDR3 size: 15 residues. The chain's CDR3 is CASSLAGPPNSPLHF. The CDR3 coding sequence is TGTGCCAGCAGCTTAGCGGGACCGCCAAATTCACCCCTCCACTTT.

The chain employs TRBV7-2 and TRBJ1-5, with no clear D. The CDR3 has 13 residues. Germline assignment: CDR1 SGHTA and CDR2 FQGNSA. The V gene lost 2 bases and the J gene lost 6 bases, with 8 bases spanning the gap. CDR3 loop: CASSLMEGQPQHF. The CDR3 DNA reads as TGTGCCAGCAGCTTAATGGAGGGTCAGCCCCAGCATTTT.

The chain links TRBV27 to TRBJ2-7; D unclear. Germline V gene lookup returns CDR1 MNHEY and CDR2 SMNVEV (reference sequence). V lost 6 bases to trimming and J lost 6 bases, with 15 bases between them. CDR3 size: 13 residues. CDR3 bases: TGTGCCAGCAGCCTAAGGATCAGAGGCGAGCAGTACTTC. Protein: CASSLRIRGEQYF.

Only a few counts were recorded for this clone. The J gene is TRBJ1-2, the V gene TRBV12-5; TRBD1 might be the D (5 bases). The CDR3 sequence is 13 residues long. Germline CDR1 is LGHNT and CDR2 is FRNRAP. With 6 bases removed from V and 4 bases from J, the gap between germline ends came to 12 bases. CDR3 in amino acids: CASGQTGSYGYTF. CDR3 coding DNA: TGTGCTAGTGGCCAAACAGGTTCCTATGGCTACACCTTC.

The chain is built from TRBV28 and TRBJ2-7, with 14 bases fitting TRBD2. Germline loops: CDR1 MDHEN, CDR2 SYDVKM. V was pared by 5 bases and J by 7 bases, with 10 bases of the junction left unmatched. This CDR3 is built from 16 residues. The CDR3 DNA sequence: TGTGCCAGCAGTCGACCGGGACTAGCGGGAGTTCGGGAGCAGTACTTC. It is translated as CASSRPGLAGVREQYF.

The chain is built from TRBV5-4 and TRBJ1-2; TRBD1 is a possible D gene (6 bases). Trimming cost V 0 bases and J 6 bases, with 15 bases left between them. The CDR3 runs to 15 residues. Per the germline V gene, CDR1 is SGHNT and CDR2 is YYREEE (reference sequence). DNA of the CDR3: TGTGCCAGCAGCTTGGCTACCACAGGGTCCCATGGCTACACCTTC. Protein product: CASSLATTGSHGYTF.

There are a few counts of this clone. The same CDR3 also results from other DNA sequences found in this sample. The chain links TRBV4-1 to TRBJ1-1; 10 bases agree with TRBD1. Germline loops: CDR1 MGHRA, CDR2 YSYEKL. The length of the CDR3 is 15 residues. The trim removed 0 bases at V and 3 bases at J, leaving 1 base unmatched. CDR3 region: CASSQEGQGYTEAFF. The CDR3 region has the DNA TGCGCCAGCAGCCAAGAGGGACAGGGGTACACTGAAGCTTTCTTT.

This clone was seen more than once but under ten times. The CDR3 coding sequence is TGTGCCAGCAGCAGCGTGGGAGGAAGTGAAGCTTTCTTT. This gives the protein CASSSVGGSEAFF. V gene TRBV7-2 combines with J gene TRBJ1-1; D unresolved. V was shortened by 5 bases and J by 7 bases, with 14 bases between the two germline ends. The germline CDR1 and CDR2 sequences are SGHTA and FQGNSA. This CDR3 has 13 residues.

J is TRBJ2-3 and V is TRBV19, with D hard to call. This CDR3 comprises 13 residues. Trimming took off 6 bases at V and 3 bases at J, with 10 bases between the two ends. Per the germline V gene, CDR1 is LNHDA and CDR2 is SQIVND (reference sequence). The CDR3: CASRTTDTDTQYF. The DNA for the CDR3 is TGTGCCAGTAGGACGACTGATACAGATACGCAGTATTTT.

The V call is TRBV23-1, the J call TRBJ2-1; unclear D gene. TRBV23-1 is treated as an ORF (open reading frame) with a function not yet certain. This CDR3 comprises 15 residues. V lost 4 bases, J lost 2 bases, and 12 bases lay in between. CDR3 bases: TGCGCCAGCAGTCCGGCAGGAATGCCCTACAATGAGCAGTTCTTC. Translated, it gives CASSPAGMPYNEQFF.

The chain recombines TRBV7-2 with TRBJ1-6; D perhaps matches TRBD1 (5 bases). The CDR3 sequence is 12 residues long. Germline assignment: CDR1 SGHTA and CDR2 FQGNSA. V dropped 3 bases and J dropped 9 bases, with 6 bases sitting between them. This CDR3 reads CASSFRASPLHF. As DNA, the CDR3 is TGTGCCAGCAGCTTCAGGGCTTCACCCCTCCACTTT.

The gene calls are TRBV5-6 and TRBJ1-4; no reliable D call. The CDR3 consists of 15 residues. Per the germline V gene, CDR1 is SGHDT and CDR2 is YYEEEE. With 1 base removed from V and 5 bases from J, the gap between germline ends came to 12 bases. The CDR3 loop is CASSLFREVNEKLFF. CDR3 nucleotide sequence: TGTGCCAGCAGCTTGTTTCGCGAGGTCAATGAAAAACTGTTTTTT.

Comment on this clone: This specimen includes other DNA sequences encoding the same CDR3. The J gene is TRBJ2-7, the V gene TRBV4-3, with 9 bases that match TRBD1. Germline V lookup: CDR1 LGHNA, CDR2 YSLEER. V lost 1 base, J lost 5 bases, and 3 bases stayed unmatched. This CDR3 contains 14 residues. This chain's CDR3 is CASSQGQGGDEQYF. CDR3 nucleotides: TGCGCCAGCAGCCAAGGACAGGGGGGGGACGAGCAGTACTTC.

This clone has only one observation. This sequence joins TRBV28 and TRBJ2-3; 8 bases are shared with TRBD2. Germline loops: CDR1 MDHEN, CDR2 SYDVKM. V was clipped by 6 bases and J by 2 bases; unmatched bases: 16. CDR3 size: 18 residues. The CDR3 is CASREQGFGTSSTDTQYF. The CDR3 DNA sequence: TGTGCCAGCAGGGAACAGGGATTTGGGACTAGTTCCACAGATACGCAGTATTTT.